The source of this T cell receptor (beta chain) is a study of brain T cells in children with intractable seizures. As for this clone: The antigen remains undetermined.

The CDR3 is 20 amino acids. After removal of 5 bases from V and 0 bases from J, the junction contained 11 bases not matched to a gene. CDR1 SGHTA and CDR2 FQGTGA come from the germline V gene. This table comes from immunoSEQ multiplex PCR, and its TCRdb copy is limited to in-frame clones, with some not included. In the table there are tens of thousands of clones, more than 85% of which are singletons. Sequencing was limited to surgery cases with top T cell transcript signatures in brain tissue. Patients received at least one anti-epileptic drug before surgery. Overall study findings and caveats: Patients' HCMV serostatus was unknown; virus specificity rests on CDR3 similarity alone.

The sequences come from peripheral blood, collected at surgery. The origin of this receptor is a boy younger than two with tuberous sclerosis and intractable seizures. The J gene is TRBJ2-2, the V gene TRBV7-3; 14 bases align to TRBD2. The CDR3 DNA reads TGTGCCAGCAGCCCCTCCAAGACGGGACTAGCGGGAGCGAACACCGGGGAGCTGTTTTTT. Its protein product is CASSPSKTGLAGANTGELFF.